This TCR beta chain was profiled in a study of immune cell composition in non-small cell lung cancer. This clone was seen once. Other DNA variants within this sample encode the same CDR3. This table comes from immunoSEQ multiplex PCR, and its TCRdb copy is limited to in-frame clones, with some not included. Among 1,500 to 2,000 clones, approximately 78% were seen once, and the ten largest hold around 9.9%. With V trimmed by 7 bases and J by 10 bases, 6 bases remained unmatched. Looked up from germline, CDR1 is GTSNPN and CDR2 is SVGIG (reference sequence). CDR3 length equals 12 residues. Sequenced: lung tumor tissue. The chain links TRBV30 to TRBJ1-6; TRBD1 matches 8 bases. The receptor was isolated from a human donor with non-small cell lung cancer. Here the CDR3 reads CASQTGESPLHF. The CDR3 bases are TGTGCCTCTCAGACAGGGGAATCACCCCTCCACTTT. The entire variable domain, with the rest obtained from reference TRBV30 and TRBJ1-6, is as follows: SQTIHQWPATLVQPVGSPLSLECTVEGTSNPNLYWYRQAAGRGLQLLFYSVGIGQISSEVPQNLSASRPQDRQFILSSKKLLLSDSGFYLCASQTGESPLHFGNGTRLTVT.